The 25 T cell receptor beta chains presented below share a single source sample, sequenced in a study of beta chain features in type 1 diabetes. Sequenced material consisted of expressed TCRB transcripts (all of the isolated RNA was reverse transcribed). The protocol was immunoSEQ multiplex PCR, while the TCRdb copy is restricted to in-frame clones and leaves out a portion. This sample has about 160,000 clones; 9% to 10% occur once, and the top ten carry 2.3%. Sequences were obtained from central memory CD4+ T cells from blood. All receptors derive from a woman younger than 35 in good health.

J is TRBJ2-4 and V is TRBV27, with D tentatively TRBD1 (6 bases). The ends were cut back, 6 bases at V and 3 bases at J, with 18 bases in the middle. The CDR3 covers 16 residues. The germline CDR1 and CDR2 sequences are MNHEY and SMNVEV (reference sequence). For the CDR3, the DNA is TGTGCCAGCAGCCCATACCTACAGGGAAACAAAAACATTCAGTACTTC. Encoded protein: CASSPYLQGNKNIQYF.

In this sample, this clone turned up a few times. The chain uses TRBV6-1 and TRBJ1-1; D unclear. The length of the CDR3 is 15 residues. The germline CDR1 and CDR2 sequences are MNHNS and SASEGT. Trimming removed 3 bases from V and 1 base from J, with 12 bases in between. CDR3: CASSEVLGRNTEAFF. CDR3 DNA: TGTGCCAGCAGTGAGGTCCTGGGGAGGAACACTGAAGCTTTCTTT.

This clone appeared a few times. This chain connects TRBV30 to TRBJ2-7, with D possibly TRBD2 on 6 matching bases. This CDR3 is built from 14 residues. V lost 2 bases and J lost 0, with 11 bases in between. Looked up from germline, CDR1 is GTSNPN and CDR2 is SVGIG (reference sequence). The CDR3 loop reads CAWSLGGVSYEQYF. The CDR3 region has the DNA TGTGCCTGGAGTCTGGGGGGAGTCTCCTACGAGCAGTACTTC.

This clone was seen more than once but under ten times. This rearrangement joins TRBV9 to TRBJ2-1, with 9 nucleotides matching TRBD2. V was clipped by 0 bases and J by 9 bases; unmatched bases: 7. The germline V gene has CDR1 SGDLS and CDR2 YYNGEE. The CDR3 consists of 15 residues. CDR3 region: CASSVGASGNGEQFF. The DNA of the CDR3 is TGTGCCAGCAGCGTAGGGGCTAGCGGGAATGGTGAGCAGTTCTTC.

This clone was observed many times. This sequence joins TRBV19 and TRBJ1-5, with 9 bases identical to TRBD1. J lost 4 bases, V lost 5 bases, and 6 bases had no gene match. Germline V gene lookup returns CDR1 LNHDA and CDR2 SQIVND (reference sequence). The CDR3 loop spans 15 amino acids. DNA for the CDR3: TGTGCCAGTAGTCCGGCGGGACAGGGTAATCAGCCCCAGCATTTT. Translation gives CASSPAGQGNQPQHF.

The chain recombines TRBV2 with TRBJ2-3, with TRBD2 matching over 7 bases. The CDR3 covers 15 residues. Germline V gives CDR1 SNHLY, CDR2 FYNNEI. The junction had 8 bases not matched to a gene; V was cut back by 6 bases and J by 2 bases. The CDR3 nucleotides read TGTGCCAGCAGACCCACTAGCGCAACCACAGATACGCAGTATTTT. This encodes CASRPTSATTDTQYF.

This clone has just a few counts. J is TRBJ2-1 and V is TRBV5-1; 10 bases fit TRBD2. Germline values: CDR1 SGHRS, CDR2 YFSETQ. The CDR3 loop spans 15 amino acids. V dropped 2 bases and J dropped 6; count of bases not matched to a gene: 5. The CDR3 region is CASSFLAGELNEQFF. CDR3 sequence (DNA): TGCGCCAGCAGCTTTCTAGCGGGAGAACTCAATGAGCAGTTCTTC.

This clone was seen more than once but under ten times. The chain combines TRBV4-2 with TRBJ2-1; TRBD2 is a possible D gene (6 bases). CDR1 and CDR2 (germline): LGHNA, YNFKEQ. V lost 4 bases to trimming and J lost 0 bases, with 13 bases between them. This CDR3 region has 16 residues. The CDR3 DNA is TGTGCCAGCAGCCCGTTTGGGGAGGCCTCCTACAATGAGCAGTTCTTC. Translating it yields CASSPFGEASYNEQFF.

The rearrangement joins TRBV30 to TRBJ1-1; D is possibly TRBD1 (6 bases). Germline V gene lookup returns CDR1 GTSNPN and CDR2 SVGIG (reference sequence). This CDR3 region has 14 residues. V was clipped by 4 bases and J by 0 bases, with 12 bases between them. The CDR3 DNA is TGTGCCTGGATGGCGGGGGCTATGAACACTGAAGCTTTCTTT. It specifies CAWMAGAMNTEAFF.

J is TRBJ2-5 and V is TRBV6-5; D perhaps matches TRBD1 (8 bases). The V gene's germline CDR1 is MNHEY and CDR2 SVGAGI. Deletions cut 5 bases from V and 7 bases from J, with 14 bases between. The CDR3 contains 13 residues. In DNA, the CDR3 is TGTGCCAGCAGTGAACAGGGGGAGGGGACCCAGTACTTC. Protein product: CASSEQGEGTQYF.

The table lists this clone with a few counts. The chain has TRBV18 and TRBJ1-1; TRBD1 aligns across 8 bases. The V gene's germline CDR1 is KGHSH and CDR2 LQKENI. The CDR3 is 13 residues long. Trimming removed 3 bases from V and 7 bases from J; junction bases left unmatched: 4. The CDR3: CASSPDRDFEAFF. The CDR3, as DNA: TGTGCCAGCTCACCGGACAGGGATTTTGAAGCTTTCTTT.

This clone was counted only a few times. The chain carries TRBV25-1 and TRBJ2-3; 7 positions match TRBD2. This CDR3 has 14 residues. CDR1 and CDR2 from the germline V gene are MGHDK and SYGVNS. The trim removed 8 bases at V and 5 bases at J, leaving 10 bases unmatched. CDR3 protein: CASVASGMRDTQYF. DNA for the CDR3: TGTGCCAGCGTGGCTAGCGGAATGAGAGATACGCAGTATTTT.

This chain joins TRBV5-4 and TRBJ2-7, with TRBD1 as a possible D gene (5 bases). Germline V gene data show CDR1 as SGHNT and CDR2 as YYREEE (reference sequence). V dropped 4 bases and J dropped 0 bases, with 5 bases sitting between them. CDR3 length: 12 amino acids. In nucleotides, the CDR3 is TGTGCCAGCAGCCAGGGCTCCTACGAGCAGTACTTC. This codes for CASSQGSYEQYF. The whole variable domain, filled in from reference TRBV5-4 and TRBJ2-7, reads ETGVTQSPTHLIKTRGQQVTLRCSSQSGHNTVSWYQQALGQGPQFIFQYYREEENGRGNFPPRFSGLQFPNYSSELNVNALELDDSALYLCASSQGSYEQYFGPGTRLTVT.

The rearrangement joins TRBV9 to TRBJ2-1; TRBD2 matches at 9 bases. The V gene's germline CDR1 is SGDLS and CDR2 YYNGEE. The length of the CDR3 is 17 residues. V lost 3 bases to trimming and J lost 2 bases; unmatched junction nucleotides: 9. In nucleotides, the CDR3 is TGTGCCAGCAGCGAGGGGGTAGCGGGAGCCCCCTACAATGAGCAGTTCTTC. It yields the protein CASSEGVAGAPYNEQFF.

This clone has just a few counts. V usage is TRBV19 and J usage is TRBJ2-2; perhaps TRBD1 as D (5 bases). CDR1 LNHDA and CDR2 SQIVND come from the germline V gene (reference sequence). CDR3 length equals 13 residues. Trimming took off 10 bases at V and 2 bases at J, with 11 bases between the two ends. The CDR3, as DNA: TGTGCCACGGCAGGGCCAAACACCGGGGAGCTGTTTTTT. This gives the protein CATAGPNTGELFF.

This clone was seen a few times. The V and J genes are TRBV5-1 and TRBJ2-5, with a weak D call TRBD2 (7 bases). Germline V gene data show CDR1 as SGHRS and CDR2 as YFSETQ. CDR3 length: 14 amino acids. V was cut by 2 bases and J by 3 bases, with 11 bases left in between. The CDR3: CASSLGGGKETQYF. CDR3 sequence (DNA): TGCGCCAGCAGCTTAGGCGGGGGCAAAGAGACCCAGTACTTC.

The V call is TRBV5-4, the J call TRBJ2-3, with 9 nucleotides matching TRBD2. The V gene end was trimmed by 4 bases and the J gene end by 4 bases; junction bases not matched to a gene: 7. The CDR3 runs 15 residues. CDR1 and CDR2 from the germline V gene are SGHNT and YYREEE (reference sequence). The CDR3 bases are TGTGCCAGCAGCCGGGTAGCGGGAGTCGCAGATACGCAGTATTTT. Its protein is CASSRVAGVADTQYF. Full variable domain (rest looked up from reference TRBV5-4 and TRBJ2-3): ETGVTQSPTHLIKTRGQQVTLRCSSQSGHNTVSWYQQALGQGPQFIFQYYREEENGRGNFPPRFSGLQFPNYSSELNVNALELDDSALYLCASSRVAGVADTQYFGPGTRLTVL.

This clone was observed a handful of times. This chain links TRBV7-3 with TRBJ2-5; 9 bases are shared with TRBD2. The germline gives CDR1 SGHTA, CDR2 FQGTGA. V trimming: 2 bases; J trimming: 2 bases; junction bases outside the gene matches: 6. CDR3 length equals 16 residues. In nucleotides, the CDR3 is TGTGCCAGCAGCTTAGGGCGGCTAGCGGGGCAAGAGACCCAGTACTTC. As protein: CASSLGRLAGQETQYF.

This clone was detected a few times. CDR3 amino acids: CASRNGQGNSNEQFF. The CDR3 DNA reads TGTGCCAGCAGGAACGGACAGGGGAACAGCAATGAGCAGTTCTTC. The rearrangement uses TRBV2 and TRBJ2-1, with 9 bases that match TRBD1. Trimming cost V 6 bases and J 6 bases; bases outside gene matches: 9. CDR1 SNHLY and CDR2 FYNNEI come from the germline V gene. This CDR3 spans 15 amino acids.

The genes are TRBV29-1 and TRBJ1-2; 8 nucleotides agree with TRBD1. V was clipped by 4 bases and J by 2 bases; unmatched bases: 0. The CDR3 runs to 12 residues. The germline gives CDR1 SQVTM, CDR2 ANQGSEA. The CDR3 coding sequence is TGCAGCGTTGGACAGGGGAACTATGGCTACACCTTC. It translates to CSVGQGNYGYTF. Combining the CDR3 with reference TRBV29-1 and TRBJ1-2 gives the whole variable domain SAVISQKPSRDICQRGTSLTIQCQVDSQVTMMFWYRQQPGQSLTLIATANQGSEATYESGFVIDKFPISRPNLTFSTLTVSNMSPEDSSIYLCSVGQGNYGYTFGSGTRLTVV.

The chain carries TRBV6-5 and TRBJ2-1, with 10 nucleotides matching TRBD2. V gave up 10 bases and J gave up 7 bases; unmatched junction bases: 10. Germline assignment: CDR1 MNHEY and CDR2 SVGAGI. CDR3 size: 14 residues. CDR3 in DNA: TGTGCCATCAGAGAGCGGGAGGGTTCGAATGAGCAGTTCTTC. This translates into CAIREREGSNEQFF.

This clone was recorded a few times. The V and J genes are TRBV6-5 and TRBJ1-2, with D possibly being TRBD1 (6 bases). CDR1 MNHEY and CDR2 SVGAGI come from the germline V gene. The CDR3 is made up of 13 amino acids. The ends were cut back, 4 bases at V and 4 bases at J, with 10 bases in the middle. The CDR3 sequence is CASSSQDSYGYTF. As DNA, the CDR3 is TGTGCCAGCAGTTCGCAGGACAGCTATGGCTACACCTTC.

In this sample, this clone turned up a few times. The chain combines TRBV28 with TRBJ2-5; D is ambiguous. Germline-derived CDR1 and CDR2 are MDHEN and SYDVKM. Trimming left V 7 bases short and J 5 bases short, with 14 bases between. The CDR3 is 13 residues long. CDR3 in amino acids: CASISAAYETQYF. CDR3 DNA: TGTGCCAGCATCTCGGCGGCGTACGAGACCCAGTACTTC.

The genes are TRBV29-1 and TRBJ2-5; D might be TRBD1 (7 bases). The J call could be wrong; TRBJ2-7 is a better fit for the DNA end. Looked up from germline, CDR1 is SQVTM and CDR2 is ANQGSEA. CDR3 length: 13 amino acids. The CDR3 coding sequence is TGCAGCGTTCGGGAGCAGGGGGTCTACGAGCAGTACTTC. This gives the protein CSVREQGVYEQYF.

The V gene is TRBV9, the J gene TRBJ2-3; 7 bases line up with TRBD2. This CDR3 contains 16 residues. Germline-derived CDR1 and CDR2 are SGDLS and YYNGEE. The trim removed 0 bases at V and 4 bases at J, leaving 8 bases unmatched. In DNA form, the CDR3 reads TGTGCCAGCAGCGTAGCTGACGGGAGGTGGCCAGATACGCAGTATTTT. Its translation is CASSVADGRWPDTQYF.